Below are 30 T cell receptor beta chains sequenced from a single sample in a study of blood T cell repertoires in COVID-19. Sequenced by immunoSEQ multiplex PCR; TCRdb stores in-frame clones only, minus some. The table includes some 140,000 clones, roughly 80% detected once. The sequencing input was PBMCs or T cells enriched from blood (not recorded which). The receptors originated from a man aged 40-49 years with acute COVID-19.

The chain recombines TRBV12-5 with TRBJ2-1; D possibly corresponds to TRBD2 (6 bases). Germline values: CDR1 LGHNT, CDR2 FRNRAP. V lost 1 base and J lost 2, with 9 bases in between. The CDR3 contains 15 residues. This chain's CDR3 is CASGLGLATYNEQFF. The CDR3 DNA reads as TGTGCTAGTGGTTTGGGGCTAGCGACCTACAATGAGCAGTTCTTC.

The genes are TRBV15 and TRBJ2-7; D might be TRBD2 (5 bases). Trimming took 0 bases from V and 2 from J, leaving 11 bases between them. This CDR3 is built from 15 residues. Germline values: CDR1 LNHNV, CDR2 YYDKDF (reference sequence). CDR3 sequence: CATSRELGHTYEQYF. The CDR3 DNA sequence: TGTGCCACCAGCAGAGAACTAGGCCATACCTACGAGCAGTACTTC.

In its sample, this clone was seen once. The rearrangement links TRBV14 to TRBJ1-5, with 8 nucleotides matching TRBD1. The CDR3 has 17 amino acids. With 4 bases clipped from V and 6 bases from J, the junction kept 14 bases outside the gene matches. The germline gives CDR1 SGHDN, CDR2 FVKESK. The DNA of the CDR3 is TGTGCCAGCAGCCCACCGGATGCAAGACAGGGGTGTCAGCCCCAGCATTTT. Its translation is CASSPPDARQGCQPQHF.

The V call is TRBV20-1, the J call TRBJ2-7, with D uncertain. The CDR3 spans 11 residues. The ends were cut back, 3 bases at V and 2 bases at J, with 5 bases in the middle. CDR1 DFQATT and CDR2 SNEGSKA come from the germline V gene (reference sequence). The CDR3 region has the DNA TGCAGTGCTAGCCAGACCTACGAGCAGTACTTC. Protein product: CSASQTYEQYF.

The V call is TRBV19, the J call TRBJ2-7; tentatively, D is TRBD1 (5 bases). This CDR3 spans 16 amino acids. CDR1 is LNHDA and CDR2 is SQIVND in the germline V gene (reference sequence). Trimming took off 5 bases at V and 6 bases at J, with 23 bases between the two ends. CDR3 sequence (DNA): TGTGCCAGTAGTTCTCGTGACAGCCGAACTCACCCCGAGCAGTACTTC. Its translation is CASSSRDSRTHPEQYF.

The chain uses TRBV28 and TRBJ1-5; D ambiguous. The CDR3 runs 15 residues. Trimming stripped 3 bases from V and 4 bases from J, with 13 bases between. The V gene's germline CDR1 is MDHEN and CDR2 SYDVKM. This CDR3 is CASSFPNRGNQPQHF. Written as DNA, the CDR3 is TGTGCCAGCAGTTTCCCCAATCGCGGGAATCAGCCCCAGCATTTT.

The table lists this clone with a few counts. The chain has TRBV27 and TRBJ2-7; TRBD1 matches at 10 bases. With 6 bases clipped from V and 6 bases from J, the junction kept 11 bases outside the gene matches. CDR1 and CDR2 (germline): MNHEY, SMNVEV (reference sequence). The CDR3 is made up of 15 amino acids. The CDR3 sequence is CASSTWTGGSGEQYF. CDR3 nucleotide sequence: TGTGCCAGCAGCACATGGACAGGGGGATCGGGCGAGCAGTACTTC.

The table lists this clone with many counts. The rearrangement links TRBV6-2 or TRBV6-3 to TRBJ2-7; D is perhaps TRBD2 (6 bases). Germline V gives CDR1 MNHEY, CDR2 SVGEGT. The CDR3 contains 15 residues. V was pared by 6 bases and J by 2 bases, with 17 bases between. Here the CDR3 DNA reads TGTGCCAGCAGCCGGGACTCCCGACCTCCCTACGAGCAGTACTTC. It codes for CASSRDSRPPYEQYF.

This clone was detected only a few times. The CDR3 sequence: CASSLLPPEISGAYEQYF. The CDR3 nucleotides are TGTGCCAGCAGCTTACTACCACCGGAGATTAGCGGGGCCTACGAGCAGTACTTC. The chain employs TRBV7-2 and TRBJ2-7, with 8 bases identical to TRBD2. The CDR3 contains 18 residues. Germline CDR1 reads SGHTA; CDR2 reads FQGNSA. V shed 2 bases and J 2 bases; nucleotides not matched to a gene: 14.

V is TRBV7-2 and J is TRBJ1-2; D remains unclear. Trimming removed 5 bases at V and 8 bases at J, with 9 bases between. The CDR3 consists of 11 residues. The germline V gene encodes CDR1 SGHTA and CDR2 FQGNSA. The CDR3 protein is CASSNSGGYTF. CDR3 nucleotides: TGTGCCAGCAGCAACAGCGGGGGCTACACCTTC.

The genes are TRBV5-1 and TRBJ2-5, with D perhaps TRBD1 (5 bases). The V end lost 5 bases, the J end lost 2 bases, and 10 bases lay between the germline ends. From germline, CDR1 is SGHRS and CDR2 YFSETQ. CDR3 length: 13 amino acids. The CDR3 coding sequence is TGCGCCAGCAGTCGTGGGGCGCAAGAGACCCAGTACTTC. It yields the protein CASSRGAQETQYF.

V gene TRBV23-1 combines with J gene TRBJ1-2, with 11 bases matching TRBD1. TRBV23-1 is an ORF, and what it does is uncertain. Unmatched junction bases numbered 13, after V lost 3 bases and J lost 4 bases. The CDR3 contains 18 residues. CDR3 in DNA: TGCGCCAGCAGTCAGCGCCCCCTGGGACAGGGGGTTCTCTATGGCTACACCTTC. This encodes CASSQRPLGQGVLYGYTF.

The V and J genes are TRBV3-1 (or the pseudogene TRBV3-2) and TRBJ2-7; 11 bases fit TRBD1. V was pared by 4 bases and J by 6 bases, with 2 bases of the junction left unmatched. In germline, CDR1 is LGHDT, CDR2 YNNKEL (reference sequence). The CDR3 is 13 amino acids. The CDR3 DNA sequence: TGTGCCAGCAGCCGGGACAGGGGGGGCGAGCAGTACTTC. It yields the protein CASSRDRGGEQYF.

This chain connects TRBV4-3 to TRBJ1-1; a possible D gene is TRBD1 (5 bases). V was clipped by 0 bases and J by 0 bases, with 11 bases between them. This CDR3 contains 16 residues. CDR1 LGHNA and CDR2 YSLEER come from the germline V gene. CDR3 loop: CASSQDRGVMNTEAFF. CDR3 coding DNA: TGCGCCAGCAGCCAAGATCGGGGGGTGATGAACACTGAAGCTTTCTTT.

The chain couples TRBV11-2 to TRBJ1-3, with D uncertain. V was trimmed by 2 bases and J by 7 bases, leaving 21 bases between them. CDR3 length: 17 residues. Per the germline V gene, CDR1 is SGHAT and CDR2 is FQNNGV. This CDR3 reads CASSLMLTIDALNTIYF. For the CDR3, the DNA is TGTGCCAGCAGCTTAATGTTGACAATAGACGCCTTGAACACCATATATTTT. Together with reference TRBV11-2 and TRBJ1-3, the CDR3 gives the full variable domain: EAGVAQSPRYKIIEKRQSVAFWCNPISGHATLYWYQQILGQGPKLLIQFQNNGVVDDSQLPKDRFSAERLKGVDSTLKIQPAKLEDSAVYLCASSLMLTIDALNTIYFGEGSWLTVV.

V and J are TRBV29-1 and TRBJ2-1; 8 bases agree with TRBD2. The CDR3 consists of 14 residues. In germline, CDR1 is SQVTM, CDR2 ANQGSEA. V lost 6 bases to trimming and J lost 4 bases; unmatched junction nucleotides: 8. CDR3 amino acids: CSVKVAGGYNEQFF. CDR3 nucleotide sequence: TGCAGCGTGAAGGTGGCGGGAGGTTACAATGAGCAGTTCTTC.

The chain combines TRBV29-1 with TRBJ1-2; D not resolved. Germline V CDR1 and CDR2: SQVTM, ANQGSEA. This CDR3 has 11 amino acids. V was pared by 4 bases and J by 5 bases, with 8 bases between. CDR3 DNA sequence: TGCAGCGTTGTAAATTCTTATGGCTACACCTTC. This gives the protein CSVVNSYGYTF.

This clone occurred a few times. The genes are TRBV11-2 and TRBJ1-3, with D possibly matching TRBD1 (6 bases). Germline V gene sequence: CDR1 SGHAT, CDR2 FQNNGV. This CDR3 is 16 amino acids long. V was clipped by 5 bases and J by 3 bases, with 17 bases between them. CDR3 nucleotide sequence: TGTGCCAGCAGCCTTGGGCGGGGGCAGGTTGGAAACACCATATATTTT. This sequence encodes CASSLGRGQVGNTIYF.

V and J are TRBV12-3 or TRBV12-4 and TRBJ1-5; D gene ambiguous. The CDR3 is made up of 13 amino acids. V was shortened by 0 bases and J by 15 bases, with 15 bases between the two germline ends. The CDR3 here is CASSLALGRRRHF. For the CDR3, the DNA is TGTGCCAGCAGTTTAGCGCTGGGCAGGCGCCGGCATTTT.

The gene calls are TRBV4-1 and TRBJ2-7, with D perhaps TRBD2 (5 bases). CDR1 MGHRA and CDR2 YSYEKL come from the germline V gene. The CDR3 sequence is 17 residues long. V was clipped by 1 base and J by 1 base, with 17 bases between them. Written as DNA, the CDR3 is TGCGCCAGCAGCCAAGTTCCGGGAACAGAGATTTCCTACGAGCAGTACTTC. Translation: CASSQVPGTEISYEQYF.

J is TRBJ2-1 and V is TRBV5-8; 7 bases match TRBD2. The trim removed 4 bases at V and 7 bases at J, leaving 8 bases unmatched. Germline-derived CDR1 and CDR2 are SGHTS and YDEGEE. This CDR3 is 14 amino acids long. CDR3 sequence reads: CASSAGVGWNEQFF. The DNA of the CDR3 is TGTGCCAGCAGCGCGGGAGTCGGGTGGAATGAGCAGTTCTTC.

This chain joins TRBV3-1 (or the pseudogene TRBV3-2) and TRBJ2-7; tentative D call: TRBD1 (6 bases). The CDR3 extends over 13 amino acids. Germline CDR1 reads LGHDT; CDR2 reads YNNKEL (reference sequence). Trimming removed 6 bases from V and 2 bases from J, with 11 bases in between. In DNA form, the CDR3 reads TGTGCCAGCAGGACTGCAGGGGCCTACGAGCAGTACTTC. Protein product: CASRTAGAYEQYF.

The V gene is TRBV9, the J gene TRBJ1-4; D is unresolved. The V end was cut by 3 bases, the J end by 0 bases, with 9 bases between. Per the germline V gene, CDR1 is SGDLS and CDR2 is YYNGEE. CDR3 size: 15 residues. CDR3 region: CASSAAEATNEKLFF. Here the CDR3 DNA reads TGTGCCAGCAGCGCCGCGGAGGCAACTAATGAAAAACTGTTTTTT.

V is TRBV5-1 and J is TRBJ1-6; tentatively, D is TRBD1 (5 bases). Trimming cost V 0 bases and J 7 bases, with 8 bases left between them. The germline CDR1 and CDR2 sequences are SGHRS and YFSETQ. The CDR3 consists of 14 residues. The CDR3 region is CASSLGQLNSPLHF. CDR3 coding DNA: TGCGCCAGCAGCTTGGGACAGTTGAATTCACCCCTCCACTTT.

This chain connects TRBV4-3 to TRBJ2-5, with a possible D match to TRBD2 (5 bases). This CDR3 region has 13 residues. Germline lookup yields CDR1 LGHNA and CDR2 YSLEER. Trimming left V 3 bases short and J 4 bases short, with 9 bases between. CDR3 residues: CASSQGTRETQYF. The CDR3, as DNA: TGCGCCAGCAGCCAGGGAACTAGAGAGACCCAGTACTTC.

The chain combines TRBV11-3 with TRBJ2-5, with D hard to call. The CDR3 runs to 15 residues. V was trimmed by 1 base and J by 3 bases, leaving 12 bases between them. CDR1 is SGHNT and CDR2 is YENEEA in the germline V gene. Here the CDR3 DNA reads TGTGCCAGCAGCTTAGGCCGGTCGCACGAAGAGACCCAGTACTTC. It is translated as CASSLGRSHEETQYF.

The chain joins TRBV9 to TRBJ2-1, with TRBD2 identical over 7 bases. This CDR3 is 16 amino acids long. The trim removed 0 bases at V and 3 bases at J, leaving 6 bases unmatched. CDR1 and CDR2 from the germline V gene are SGDLS and YYNGEE. The CDR3 sequence is CASSVAWLADYNEQFF. CDR3 coding DNA: TGTGCCAGCAGCGTAGCGTGGCTAGCGGACTACAATGAGCAGTTCTTC.

The chain joins TRBV3-1 (or the pseudogene TRBV3-2) to TRBJ2-3, with 9 nucleotides matching TRBD2. The ends lost 1 base at V and 0 bases at J; junction bases unmatched: 5. The CDR3 sequence is 17 residues long. Germline V gene lookup returns CDR1 LGHDT and CDR2 YNNKEL (reference sequence). CDR3 bases: TGTGCCAGCAGCCAAGCTCCTAGCGGGGTTAGCACAGATACGCAGTATTTT. Its protein is CASSQAPSGVSTDTQYF.

This chain joins TRBV5-1 and TRBJ2-7, with D possibly being TRBD2 (5 bases). V lost 3 bases and J 2 bases, leaving 21 bases between the germline ends. This CDR3 contains 17 residues. Germline V gene lookup returns CDR1 SGHRS and CDR2 YFSETQ. CDR3 nucleotides: TGCGCCAGCAGCTCTACACCCTTGACCGGGGATGCCTACGAGCAGTACTTC. Encoded protein: CASSSTPLTGDAYEQYF.

CDR3 sequence (DNA): TGCAGCGTGCACAGGGCCACTGAAGCTTTCTTT. Translation: CSVHRATEAFF. V and J are TRBV29-1 and TRBJ1-1, with D perhaps TRBD1 (6 bases). Trimming removed 6 bases from V and 4 bases from J, with 9 bases in between. This CDR3 has 11 amino acids. Germline V gives CDR1 SQVTM, CDR2 ANQGSEA.